This T cell receptor (beta chain) stems from a study of T cell changes during pregnancy in multiple sclerosis. Trimming removed 5 bases at V and 3 bases at J, with 16 bases between. The CDR3 has 15 amino acids. CDR1 PRHDT and CDR2 FYEKMQ come from the germline V gene (reference sequence). The assay was immunoSEQ multiplex PCR, and TCRdb's table has in-frame clones only and misses some. The data contain 40,000 to 60,000 clones, nearly 95% of them seen just once; the ten biggest clones take up under 0.55%. This chain links TRBV13 with TRBJ1-2, with TRBD1 as a possible D gene (5 bases). The TCR originated in a female donor with multiple sclerosis, enrolled in a pregnancy study. This material consisted of CD4+ T cells from peripheral blood mononuclear cells, taken in the first trimester of pregnancy. CDR3 residues: CASSAMGGSHYGYTF. CDR3 bases: TGTGCCAGCAGCGCTATGGGGGGATCTCACTATGGCTACACCTTC.